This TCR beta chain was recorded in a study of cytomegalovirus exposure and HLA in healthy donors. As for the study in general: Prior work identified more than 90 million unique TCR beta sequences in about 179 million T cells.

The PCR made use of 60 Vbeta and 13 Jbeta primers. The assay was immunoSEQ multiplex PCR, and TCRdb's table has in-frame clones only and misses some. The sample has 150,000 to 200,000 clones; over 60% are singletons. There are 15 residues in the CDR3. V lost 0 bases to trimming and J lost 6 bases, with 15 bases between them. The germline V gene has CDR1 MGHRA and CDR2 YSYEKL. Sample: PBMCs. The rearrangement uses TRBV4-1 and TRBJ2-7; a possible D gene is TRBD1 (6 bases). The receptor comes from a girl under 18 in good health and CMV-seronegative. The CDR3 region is CASSQEVAQGSEQYF. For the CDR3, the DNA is TGCGCCAGCAGCCAAGAGGTGGCGCAGGGGAGCGAGCAGTACTTC.